A single sample is the source of the 2 T cell receptor beta chains below, sequenced in a study of radiation and T cells in renal cell carcinoma (dated by TCRdb to about 2020). Library preparation employed the immunoSEQ multiplex PCR assay. Imported from immuneACCESS, the table was reduced by TCRdb to in-frame sequences with V and J called. These copies leave out some clones; in studies compared against another copy, an unresolved V gene accounts for under half, and the cause of the remainder is not known. Within this sample are around 130,000 clones, with around four fifths of them counted one time only. Of the sample, around 2% falls within the top ten clones. The sample's time point label, in plain terms: blood 2 weeks post-SBRT. The treatment or condition label, as the study defines it: 15 Gy SBRT to primary tumor, nephrectomy 4 weeks later. The sample here was blood, taken from a patient whose treatment included radiotherapy and nephrectomy. The receptors shown here come from a woman aged 55-69 years with renal cell carcinoma.

The genes are TRBV2 and TRBJ2-7; 7 nucleotides match TRBD2. CDR3 size: 12 residues. The germline V gene has CDR1 SNHLY and CDR2 FYNNEI. The V gene end was trimmed by 3 bases and the J gene end by 5 bases; junction bases not matched to a gene: 1. The CDR3 loop is CASSDRGDEQYF. The DNA for the CDR3 is TGTGCCAGCAGTGACCGGGGGGACGAGCAGTACTTC.

The V call is TRBV5-5, the J call TRBJ2-5; the D gene is possibly TRBD1 (6 bases). Germline V lookup: CDR1 SGHKS, CDR2 YYEKEE (reference sequence). The CDR3 contains 16 residues. V was cut by 0 bases and J by 2 bases, with 14 bases left in between. CDR3 protein: CASSLAVSGAQETQYF. The CDR3, as DNA: TGTGCCAGCAGCTTGGCGGTCTCAGGGGCGCAAGAGACCCAGTACTTC.